The TCR beta chain under discussion was sequenced for a study of OX40 agonist ivuxolimab in advanced cancers. Study-wide context: Ivuxolimab was a fully human IgG2 agonistic monoclonal antibody targeting the costimulatory receptor OX40 (CD134). Intravenous ivuxolimab was administered to patients every 2 weeks at six dose levels: 0.01, 0.1, 0.3, 1.5, 3 and 10 mg/kg. Among the approximately 50 dose-escalation patients, about 20 had hepatocellular carcinoma, 15 melanoma, 9 renal cell carcinoma and 9 head and neck cancer. The dose-escalation cohort was roughly 80% male with a mean age of around 62 years, ranging from roughly 20 to 80. Patients were allowed to have had prior anti-PD-1, anti-PD-L1 or anti-CTLA-4 therapy, and approximately 41% of the dose-escalation patients had previously received checkpoint inhibitors. Three dose-escalation patients achieved partial responses, one with hepatocellular carcinoma and two with cutaneous melanoma. The point of sequencing TCRbeta in the periphery was to test whether ivuxolimab changed TCR sequence diversity and drove clonal T-cell expansion. The monotherapy dose-escalation portion (N of about 50 patients) of the phase I ivuxolimab trial is reported in the paper.

Patients with a history of autoimmune disease or receiving systemic immunosuppression were excluded from the trial. In every dose cohort, peripheral blood was drawn for TCR sequencing at baseline, cycle 4 day 1, and cycle 7 day 1. Samples were obtained from an open-label, multicenter, first-in-human phase I dose-escalation trial of ivuxolimab. Adults with locally advanced or metastatic melanoma, renal cell, hepatocellular, or head and neck squamous cell carcinoma were enrolled in the trial. Before TCR sequencing, CD4+ T cells and CD8+ T cells were sorted from peripheral blood as separate populations. Results and caveats for the whole study, not just this receptor: Low levels of normalized T-cell clonal expansion were also seen in some patients who did not respond. In the 0.1-3.0 mg/kg groups, partial responders had among the lowest normalized peripheral clonal expansion, particularly in CD8+ T cells. Clonal expansion of both CD4+ and CD8+ blood T cells was observed from baseline to week 6 at doses 0.1 to 3.0 mg/kg. The antigen specificity of the peripheral T cells that underwent clonal expansion was not determined. On average, CD8+ T cells showed more expanded clones than CD4+ T cells after ivuxolimab.

Trimming costs V 1 base and J 5 bases, and their ends lie 3 bases apart. CDR1 and CDR2 were assigned from the germline V gene (reference sequence) as SEHNR and FQNEAQ. Including the terminal cysteine and phenylalanine, the CDR3 comprises 12 residues. Of the read, only the CDR3 DNA is kept; its 36 bases are in frame from base 1. As to this clone: Its antigen has not been determined. One base away there is no much larger clone; base qualities are not given.

Genomic DNA was isolated from the sorted cells so that the TCRbeta CDR3 region could be sequenced. The immunoSEQ Assay was used to sequence the TCRbeta CDR3 regions. In its TCRdb copy, this immuneACCESS table keeps in-frame sequences only and misses some clones. Where compared with another copy, unresolved V genes explain less than half of these, and the others have no known cause. The sample table lists around 81,000 clones, about 86% of them with a count of one. Clones ranked in the top ten supply 6% to 8% of the sample. Here the sequenced sample was CD4+ or CD8+ T cells sorted from blood, taken in a trial of the OX40 agonist ivuxolimab. The chain is encoded by TRBV7-9 joined to TRBJ1-3; no D gene call is confident. The TCR originated in an adult with an advanced solid tumor such as melanoma, head and neck, liver or kidney cancer. The bases read TGTGCCAGCAGCTTAGAACGAAACACCATATATTTT. It specifies CASSLERNTIYF.